This T cell receptor beta chain was captured in a study of shared clonotypes between healthy human individuals. Measured with immunoSEQ multiplex PCR; TCRdb has only the in-frame clones, and not every one. Altogether over 1.4 million clones are present, roughly 96% being singletons, with the ten largest covering 1% to 1.5%. Findings and caveats of the study: Clonotype sharing among donors was expected to depend on sequencing depth. Clonotypes shared by all four sorted-subset donors had higher generation probabilities than non-shared clonotypes.

This CDR3 has 13 residues. V was cut by 7 bases and J by 4 bases, with 14 bases left in between. Germline CDR1 reads MNHNY; CDR2 reads SVGAGI (reference sequence). As concerns this clone: Antigen: not known.

The sample consisted of naive CD4+ T cells sorted from blood. Subset: CD45RA+ positively selected. This sequence originates from a man aged 30 to 45 in good health. The chain is built from TRBV6-6 and TRBJ2-7; D not certain. The CDR3 reads CASIGPLYYEQYF. The CDR3 DNA is TGTGCCAGCATAGGCCCATTATATTACGAGCAGTACTTC.